The clone carrying this T cell receptor beta chain was detected only a few times. Clones were read by immunoSEQ multiplex PCR, and TCRdb kept only the in-frame ones, dropping some. The data hold about 66,000 clones, with around 84% observed a single time. This entry belongs to a study of blood T cell repertoires in COVID-19. Germline V CDR1 and CDR2: MNHEY, SVGAGI. The V end lost 0 bases, the J end lost 8 bases, and 11 bases lay between the germline ends. CDR3 length: 15 residues. The specimen sequenced was peripheral blood. J is TRBJ1-6 and V is TRBV6-5, with D possibly matching TRBD1 (5 bases). This clonotype originated in a man in his fifties or sixties with active COVID-19. CDR3 nucleotide sequence: TGTGCCAGCAGTTACTCAGGCAGGGCGGATTCACCCCTCCACTTT. Encoded protein: CASSYSGRADSPLHF.